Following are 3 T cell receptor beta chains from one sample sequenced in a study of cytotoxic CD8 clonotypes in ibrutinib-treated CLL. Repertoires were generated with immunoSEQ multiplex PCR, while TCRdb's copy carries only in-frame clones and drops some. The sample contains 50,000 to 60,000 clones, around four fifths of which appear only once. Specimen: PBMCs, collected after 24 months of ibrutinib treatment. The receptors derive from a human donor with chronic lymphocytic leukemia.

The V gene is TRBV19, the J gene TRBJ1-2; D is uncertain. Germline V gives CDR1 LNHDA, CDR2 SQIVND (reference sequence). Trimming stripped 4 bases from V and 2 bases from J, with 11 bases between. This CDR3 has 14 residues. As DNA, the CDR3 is TGTGCCAGTAGTACCTTTGGGGTGAACTATGGCTACACCTTC. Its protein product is CASSTFGVNYGYTF. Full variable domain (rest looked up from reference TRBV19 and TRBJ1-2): DGGITQSPKYLFRKEGQNVTLSCEQNLNHDAMYWYRQDPGQGLRLIYYSQIVNDFQKGDIAEGYSVSREKKESFPLTVTSAQKNPTAFYLCASSTFGVNYGYTFGSGTRLTVV.

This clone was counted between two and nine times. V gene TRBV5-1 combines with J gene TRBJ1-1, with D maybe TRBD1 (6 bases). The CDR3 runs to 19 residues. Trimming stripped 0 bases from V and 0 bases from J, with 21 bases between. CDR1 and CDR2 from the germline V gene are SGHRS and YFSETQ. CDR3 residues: CASSLGALRTVIMNTEAFF. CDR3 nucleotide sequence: TGCGCCAGCAGCTTGGGAGCCCTAAGGACAGTTATCATGAACACTGAAGCTTTCTTT.

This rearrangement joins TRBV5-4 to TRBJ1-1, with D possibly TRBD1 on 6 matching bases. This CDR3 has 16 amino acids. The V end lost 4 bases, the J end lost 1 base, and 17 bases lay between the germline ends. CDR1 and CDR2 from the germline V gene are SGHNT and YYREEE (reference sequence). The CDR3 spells CASSRGHSLGNTEAFF. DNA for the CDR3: TGTGCCAGCAGCCGGGGACACTCTCTAGGGAACACTGAAGCTTTCTTT. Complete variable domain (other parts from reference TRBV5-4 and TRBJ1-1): ETGVTQSPTHLIKTRGQQVTLRCSSQSGHNTVSWYQQALGQGPQFIFQYYREEENGRGNFPPRFSGLQFPNYSSELNVNALELDDSALYLCASSRGHSLGNTEAFFGQGTRLTVV.